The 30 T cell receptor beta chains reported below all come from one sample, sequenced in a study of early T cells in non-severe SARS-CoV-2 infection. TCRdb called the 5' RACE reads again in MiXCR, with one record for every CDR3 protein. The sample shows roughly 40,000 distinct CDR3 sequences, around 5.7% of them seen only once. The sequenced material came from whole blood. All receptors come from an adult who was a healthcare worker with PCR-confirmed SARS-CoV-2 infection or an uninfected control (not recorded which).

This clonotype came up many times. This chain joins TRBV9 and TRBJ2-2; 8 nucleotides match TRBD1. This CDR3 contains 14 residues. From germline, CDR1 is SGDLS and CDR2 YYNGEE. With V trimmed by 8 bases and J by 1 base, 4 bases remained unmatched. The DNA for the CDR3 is TGTGCCAGTGGAGGGACAGGGAACACCGGGGAGCTGTTTTTT. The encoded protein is CASGGTGNTGELFF.

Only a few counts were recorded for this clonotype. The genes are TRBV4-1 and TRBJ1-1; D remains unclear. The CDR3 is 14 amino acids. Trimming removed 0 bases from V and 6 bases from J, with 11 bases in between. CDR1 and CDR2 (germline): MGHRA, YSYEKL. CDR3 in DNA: TGCGCCAGCAGCCAAGAAGAAGCGTCTCCTGAAGCTTTCTTT. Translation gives CASSQEEASPEAFF.

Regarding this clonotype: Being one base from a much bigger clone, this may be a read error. CDR3 region: CASTRDTGGLFF. The CDR3 nucleotides read TGTGCCAGCACAAGGGACACCGGGGGGCTGTTTTTT. The genes are TRBV12-3 or TRBV12-4 and TRBJ2-2, with D perhaps TRBD1 or TRBD2 (6 bases each). The CDR3 totals 12 residues.

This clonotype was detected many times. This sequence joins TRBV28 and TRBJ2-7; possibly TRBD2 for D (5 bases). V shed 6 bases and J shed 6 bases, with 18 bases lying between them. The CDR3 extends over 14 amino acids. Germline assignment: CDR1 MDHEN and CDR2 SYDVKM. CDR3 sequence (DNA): TGTGCCAGCAGCCGCGGGCCCCACGAGGGCGAGCAGTACTTC. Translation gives CASSRGPHEGEQYF. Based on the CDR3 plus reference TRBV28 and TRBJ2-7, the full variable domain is DVKVTQSSRYLVKRTGEKVFLECVQDMDHENMFWYRQDPGLGLRLIYFSYDVKMKEKGDIPEGYSVSREKKERFSLILESASTNQTSMYLCASSRGPHEGEQYFGPGTRLTVT.

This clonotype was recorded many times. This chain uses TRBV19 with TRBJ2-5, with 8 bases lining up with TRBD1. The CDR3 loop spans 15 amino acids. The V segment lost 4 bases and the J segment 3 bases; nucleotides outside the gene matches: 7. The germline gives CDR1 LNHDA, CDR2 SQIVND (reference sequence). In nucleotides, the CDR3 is TGTGCCAGTAGTAGCGCCCGGGACAGGAAAGAGACCCAGTACTTC. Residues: CASSSARDRKETQYF.

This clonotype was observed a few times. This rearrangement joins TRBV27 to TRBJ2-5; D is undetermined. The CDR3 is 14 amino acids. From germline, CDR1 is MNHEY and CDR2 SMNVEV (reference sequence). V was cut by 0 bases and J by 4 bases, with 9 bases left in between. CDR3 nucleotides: TGTGCCAGCAGTTTATCGGGTCCCGCAGAGACCCAGTACTTC. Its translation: CASSLSGPAETQYF.

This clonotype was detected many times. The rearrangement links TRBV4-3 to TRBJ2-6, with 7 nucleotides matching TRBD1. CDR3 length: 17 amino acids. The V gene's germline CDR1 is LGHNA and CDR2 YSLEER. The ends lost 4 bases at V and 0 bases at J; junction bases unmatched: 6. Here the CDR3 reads CASSPGQENSGANVLTF. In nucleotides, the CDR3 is TGCGCCAGCAGCCCAGGACAGGAAAACTCTGGGGCCAACGTCCTGACTTTC.

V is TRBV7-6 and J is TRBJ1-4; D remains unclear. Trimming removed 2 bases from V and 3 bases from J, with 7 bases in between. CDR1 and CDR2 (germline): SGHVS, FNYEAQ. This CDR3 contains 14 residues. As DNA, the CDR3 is TGTGCCAGCAGCTTAAATGGAGCTAATGAAAAACTGTTTTTT. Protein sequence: CASSLNGANEKLFF.

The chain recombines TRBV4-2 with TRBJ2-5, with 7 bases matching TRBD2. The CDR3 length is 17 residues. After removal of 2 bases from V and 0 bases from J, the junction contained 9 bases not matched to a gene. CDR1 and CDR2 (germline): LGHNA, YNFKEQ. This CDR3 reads CASSQLSSGVNQETQYF. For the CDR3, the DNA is TGTGCCAGCAGCCAACTTTCAAGCGGGGTAAACCAAGAGACCCAGTACTTC.

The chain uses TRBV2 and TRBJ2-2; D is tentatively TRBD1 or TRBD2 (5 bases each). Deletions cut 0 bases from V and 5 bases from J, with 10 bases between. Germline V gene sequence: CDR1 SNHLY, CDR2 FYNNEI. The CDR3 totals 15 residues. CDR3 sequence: CASSEARGRTGELFF. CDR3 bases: TGTGCCAGCAGTGAAGCACGGGGACGGACCGGGGAGCTGTTTTTT.

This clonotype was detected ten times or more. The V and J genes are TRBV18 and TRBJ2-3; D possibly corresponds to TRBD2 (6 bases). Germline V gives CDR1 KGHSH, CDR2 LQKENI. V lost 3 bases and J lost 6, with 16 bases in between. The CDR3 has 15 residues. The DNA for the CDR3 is TGTGCCAGCTCACCTAGCGGTCTGTACACCGATACGCAGTATTTT. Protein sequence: CASSPSGLYTDTQYF. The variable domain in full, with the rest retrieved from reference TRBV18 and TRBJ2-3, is NAGVMQNPRHLVRRRGQEARLRCSPMKGHSHVYWYRQLPEEGLKFMVYLQKENIIDESGMPKERFSAEFPKEGPSILRIQQVVRGDSAAYFCASSPSGLYTDTQYFGPGTRLTVL.

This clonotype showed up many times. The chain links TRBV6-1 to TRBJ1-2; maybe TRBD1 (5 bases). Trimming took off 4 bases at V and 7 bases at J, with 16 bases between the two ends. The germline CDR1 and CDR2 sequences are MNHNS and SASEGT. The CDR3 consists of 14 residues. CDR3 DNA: TGTGCCAGCAGTGGGGGCGAGGGGATCGGTGGCTACACCTTC. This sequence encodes CASSGGEGIGGYTF.

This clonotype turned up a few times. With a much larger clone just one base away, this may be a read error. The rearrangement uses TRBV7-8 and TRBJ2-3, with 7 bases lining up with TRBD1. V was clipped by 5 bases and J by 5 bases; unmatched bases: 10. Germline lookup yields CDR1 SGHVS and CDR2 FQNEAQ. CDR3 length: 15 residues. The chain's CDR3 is CASSNNRGPVDTQYF. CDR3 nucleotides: TGTGCCAGCAGCAACAACAGGGGACCGGTAGATACGCAGTATTTT.

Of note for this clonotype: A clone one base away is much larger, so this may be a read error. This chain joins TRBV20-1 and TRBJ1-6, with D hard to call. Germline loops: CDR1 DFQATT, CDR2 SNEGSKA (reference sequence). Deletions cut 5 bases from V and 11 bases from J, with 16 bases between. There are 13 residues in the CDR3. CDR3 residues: CSAGPSPNTPLHF. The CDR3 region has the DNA TGCAGTGCTGGGCCCTCACCCAATACACCCCTCCACTTT.

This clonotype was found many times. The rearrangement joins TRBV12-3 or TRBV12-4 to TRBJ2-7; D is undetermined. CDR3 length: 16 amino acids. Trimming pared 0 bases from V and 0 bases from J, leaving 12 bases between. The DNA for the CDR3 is TGTGCCAGCAGTTTAGCAGCAGGCCTTCTCTCCTACGAGCAGTACTTC. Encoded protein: CASSLAAGLLSYEQYF.

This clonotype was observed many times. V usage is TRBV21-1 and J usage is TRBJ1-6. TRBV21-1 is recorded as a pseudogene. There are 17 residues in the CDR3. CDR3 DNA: TGTGCCAGCAGCAACATGGAGGGACGGCTCTATAATTCACCCCTCCACTTT. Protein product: CASSNMEGRLYNSPLHF.

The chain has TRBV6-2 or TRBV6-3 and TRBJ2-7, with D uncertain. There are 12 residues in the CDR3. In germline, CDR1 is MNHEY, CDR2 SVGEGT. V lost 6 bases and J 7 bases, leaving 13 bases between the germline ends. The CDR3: CASSPMGLEQYF. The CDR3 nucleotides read TGTGCCAGCAGCCCTATGGGGTTGGAGCAGTACTTC.

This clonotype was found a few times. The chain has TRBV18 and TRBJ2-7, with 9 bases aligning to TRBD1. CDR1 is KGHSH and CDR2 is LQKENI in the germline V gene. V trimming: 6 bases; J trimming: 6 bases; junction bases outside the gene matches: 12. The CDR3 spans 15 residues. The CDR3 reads CASSQTGTGISEQYF. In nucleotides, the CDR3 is TGTGCCAGCTCCCAGACCGGGACAGGGATTTCCGAGCAGTACTTC. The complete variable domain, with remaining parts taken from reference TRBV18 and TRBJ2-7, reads NAGVMQNPRHLVRRRGQEARLRCSPMKGHSHVYWYRQLPEEGLKFMVYLQKENIIDESGMPKERFSAEFPKEGPSILRIQQVVRGDSAAYFCASSQTGTGISEQYFGPGTRLTVT.

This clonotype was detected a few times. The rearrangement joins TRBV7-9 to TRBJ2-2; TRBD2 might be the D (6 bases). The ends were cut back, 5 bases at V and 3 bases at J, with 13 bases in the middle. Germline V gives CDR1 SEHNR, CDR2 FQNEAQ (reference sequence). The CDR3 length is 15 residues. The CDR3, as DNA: TGTGCCAGCAGCCTCGGGACTGGAGACACCGGGGAGCTGTTTTTT. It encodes CASSLGTGDTGELFF. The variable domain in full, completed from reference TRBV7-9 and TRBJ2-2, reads DTGVSQNPRHKITKRGQNVTFRCDPISEHNRLYWYRQTLGQGPEFLTYFQNEAQLEKSRLLSDRFSAERPKGSFSTLEIQRTEQGDSAMYLCASSLGTGDTGELFFGEGSRLTVL.

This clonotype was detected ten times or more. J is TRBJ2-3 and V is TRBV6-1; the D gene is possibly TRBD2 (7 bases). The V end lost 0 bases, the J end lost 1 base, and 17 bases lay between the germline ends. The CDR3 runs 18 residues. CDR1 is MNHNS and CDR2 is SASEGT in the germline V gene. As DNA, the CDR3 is TGTGCCAGCAGTGAAGCAGTCGGCGGGGGCGGTGGCACAGATACGCAGTATTTT. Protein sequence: CASSEAVGGGGGTDTQYF.

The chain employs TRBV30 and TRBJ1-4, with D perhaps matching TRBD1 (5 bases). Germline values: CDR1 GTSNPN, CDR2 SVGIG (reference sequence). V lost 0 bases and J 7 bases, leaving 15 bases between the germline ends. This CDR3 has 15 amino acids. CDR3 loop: CAWSVPRASGEKLFF. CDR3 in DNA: TGTGCCTGGAGTGTCCCCAGGGCGTCAGGTGAAAAACTGTTTTTT.

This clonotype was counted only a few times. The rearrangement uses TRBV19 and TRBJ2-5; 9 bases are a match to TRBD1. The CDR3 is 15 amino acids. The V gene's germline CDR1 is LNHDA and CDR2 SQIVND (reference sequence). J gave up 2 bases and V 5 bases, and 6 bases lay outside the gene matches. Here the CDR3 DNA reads TGTGCCAGTAGTCCCTGGGACAGGGTGCAAGAGACCCAGTACTTC. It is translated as CASSPWDRVQETQYF.

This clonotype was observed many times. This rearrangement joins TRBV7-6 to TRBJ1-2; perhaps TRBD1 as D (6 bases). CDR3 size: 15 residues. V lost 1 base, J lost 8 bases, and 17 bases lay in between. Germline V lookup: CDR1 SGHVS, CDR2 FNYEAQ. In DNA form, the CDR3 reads TGTGCCAGCAGCTTAGGAGCGGGGACATCCGGGGGCTACACCTTC. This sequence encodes CASSLGAGTSGGYTF.

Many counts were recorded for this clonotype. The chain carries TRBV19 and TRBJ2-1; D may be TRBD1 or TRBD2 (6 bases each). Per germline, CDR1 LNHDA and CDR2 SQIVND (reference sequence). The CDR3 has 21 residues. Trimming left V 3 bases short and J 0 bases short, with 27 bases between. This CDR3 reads CASSIGGITGTSSPSYNEQFF. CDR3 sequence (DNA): TGTGCCAGTAGTATCGGGGGAATCACCGGGACAAGCAGTCCCTCCTACAATGAGCAGTTCTTC.

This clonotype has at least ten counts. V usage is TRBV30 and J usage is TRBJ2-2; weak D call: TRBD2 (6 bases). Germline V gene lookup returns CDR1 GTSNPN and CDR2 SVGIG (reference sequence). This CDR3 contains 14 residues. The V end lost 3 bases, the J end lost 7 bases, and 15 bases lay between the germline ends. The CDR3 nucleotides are TGTGCCTGGAGGTCCTACGGCGGGAACGGGGAGCTGTTTTTT. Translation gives CAWRSYGGNGELFF.

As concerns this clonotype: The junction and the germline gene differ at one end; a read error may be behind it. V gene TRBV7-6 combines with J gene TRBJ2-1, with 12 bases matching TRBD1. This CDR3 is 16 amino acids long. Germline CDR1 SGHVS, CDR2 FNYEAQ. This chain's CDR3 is CVSSPRGDRGHDEQFF. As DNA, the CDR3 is TGTGTCAGCAGCCCCCGGGGGGACAGGGGGCACGATGAGCAGTTCTTC.

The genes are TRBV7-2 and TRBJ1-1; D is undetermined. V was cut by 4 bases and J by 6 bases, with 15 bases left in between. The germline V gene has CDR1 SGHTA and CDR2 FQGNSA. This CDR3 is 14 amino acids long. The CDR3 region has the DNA TGTGCCAGCAGCTACAGCCCGGGCCTCGCTGAAGCTTTCTTT. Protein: CASSYSPGLAEAFF.

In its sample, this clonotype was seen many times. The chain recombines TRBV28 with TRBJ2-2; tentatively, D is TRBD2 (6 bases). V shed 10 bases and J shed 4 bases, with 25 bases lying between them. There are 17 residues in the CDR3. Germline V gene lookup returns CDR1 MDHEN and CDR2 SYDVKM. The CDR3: CATEQTRPGTGTGELFF. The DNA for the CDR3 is TGTGCCACCGAACAGACTAGACCGGGAACGGGCACCGGGGAGCTGTTTTTT.

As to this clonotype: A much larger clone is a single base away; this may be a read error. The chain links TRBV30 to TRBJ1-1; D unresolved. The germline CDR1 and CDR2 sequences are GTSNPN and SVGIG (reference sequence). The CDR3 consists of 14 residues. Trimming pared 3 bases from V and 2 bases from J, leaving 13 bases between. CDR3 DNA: TGTGCCTGGAGAGCGCCCGCTGGAAACACTGAAGCTTTCTTT. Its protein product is CAWRAPAGNTEAFF.

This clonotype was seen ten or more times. As DNA, the CDR3 is TGTGCCAGCAGCTTGTTGGGCACTGAAGCTTTCTTT. Translation: CASSLLGTEAFF. V usage is TRBV5-6 and J usage is TRBJ1-1; no reliable D call. Germline-derived CDR1 and CDR2 are SGHDT and YYEEEE. This CDR3 has 12 residues. Trimming took 1 base from V and 4 from J, leaving 5 bases between them.